This entry concerns a single T cell receptor (beta chain). This sample is drawn from a study of control samples from healthy donors and cancer patients. Data came from immunoSEQ multiplex PCR; TCRdb stores just in-frame clones and leaves some out. The repertoire holds around 150,000 clones, with 70% to 90% as singletons. The CDR3 is 16 amino acids. CDR1 WSHSY and CDR2 SAAADI come from the germline V gene. The V end was cut by 2 bases, the J end by 7 bases, with 18 bases between. The sequencing input was blood. The chain employs TRBV10-2 and TRBJ1-5; no reliable D call. The receptor was derived from a man aged 25-40 years in good health. Written as DNA, the CDR3 is TGCGCCAGCAGTGAGGCCAGGAAAGGGTTCGGACAGCCCCAGCATTTT. Protein sequence: CASSEARKGFGQPQHF.